This T cell receptor beta chain was sequenced for a study of cytomegalovirus exposure and HLA in healthy donors. The study, taken as a whole, reports: Later on, a genetic analysis was performed. It linked a missense variant in DCLRE1C with V- and J-gene trimming of TCR beta. There were some public TCRs occurring in many donors, but most TCR sequences were rare.

A note on this clone: Its specificity is not known.

The PCR used 60 Vbeta and 13 Jbeta primers. Sequencing was performed with immunoSEQ multiplex PCR; in TCRdb, only in-frame clones are kept and a portion is missing. The sample has 140,000 to 150,000 clones, 60% to 80% seen once. V was clipped by 3 bases and J by 5 bases; unmatched bases: 9. The germline CDR1 and CDR2 sequences are KGHSH and LQKENI. This CDR3 contains 15 residues. The sequenced sample consisted of PBMCs. V is TRBV18 and J is TRBJ2-7, with 8 bases that match TRBD1. The clonotype originates from a woman aged 40 to 49 in good health and CMV-seropositive. CDR3 protein: CASSPRTGQSDEQYF. Written as DNA, the CDR3 is TGTGCCAGCTCACCCCGGACAGGGCAGAGCGACGAGCAGTACTTC.